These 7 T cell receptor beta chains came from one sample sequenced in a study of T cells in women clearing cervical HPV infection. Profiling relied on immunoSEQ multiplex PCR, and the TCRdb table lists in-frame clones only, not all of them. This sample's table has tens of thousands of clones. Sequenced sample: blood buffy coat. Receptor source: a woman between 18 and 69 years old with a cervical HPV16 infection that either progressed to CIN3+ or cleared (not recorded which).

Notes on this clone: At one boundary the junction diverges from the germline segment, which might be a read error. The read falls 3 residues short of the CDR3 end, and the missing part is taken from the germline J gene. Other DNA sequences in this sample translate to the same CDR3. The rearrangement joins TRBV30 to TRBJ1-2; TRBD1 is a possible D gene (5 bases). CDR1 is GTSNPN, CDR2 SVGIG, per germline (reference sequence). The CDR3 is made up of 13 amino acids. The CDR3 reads CAWSFRASNGYTF. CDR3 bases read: TGTGCCTGGAGTTTCAGGGCCTCGAATGGG.

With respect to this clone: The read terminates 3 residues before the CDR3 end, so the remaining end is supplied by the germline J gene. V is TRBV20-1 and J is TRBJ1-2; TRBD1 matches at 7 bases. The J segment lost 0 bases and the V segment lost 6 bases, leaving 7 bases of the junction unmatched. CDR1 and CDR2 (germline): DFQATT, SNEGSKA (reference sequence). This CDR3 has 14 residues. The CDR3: CSADDRAANYGYTF. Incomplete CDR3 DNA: TGCAGTGCGGACGACAGGGCAGCTAACTATGGC.

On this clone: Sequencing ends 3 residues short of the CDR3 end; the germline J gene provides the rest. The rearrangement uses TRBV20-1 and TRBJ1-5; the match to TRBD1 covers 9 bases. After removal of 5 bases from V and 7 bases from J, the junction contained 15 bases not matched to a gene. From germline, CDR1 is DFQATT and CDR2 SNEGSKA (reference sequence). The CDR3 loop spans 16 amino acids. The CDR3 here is CSAGKNTGTGIQPQHF. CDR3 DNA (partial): TGCAGTGCTGGGAAAAATACCGGGACAGGGATACAGCCC.

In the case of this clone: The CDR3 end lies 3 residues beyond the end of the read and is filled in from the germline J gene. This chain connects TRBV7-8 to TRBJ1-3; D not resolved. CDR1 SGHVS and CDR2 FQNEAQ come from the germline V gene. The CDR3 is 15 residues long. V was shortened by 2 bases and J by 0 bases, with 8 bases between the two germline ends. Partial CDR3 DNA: TGTGCCAGCAGCTTAACGCCACTCTCTGGAAACACC. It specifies CASSLTPLSGNT. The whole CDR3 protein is CASSLTPLSGNTIYF.

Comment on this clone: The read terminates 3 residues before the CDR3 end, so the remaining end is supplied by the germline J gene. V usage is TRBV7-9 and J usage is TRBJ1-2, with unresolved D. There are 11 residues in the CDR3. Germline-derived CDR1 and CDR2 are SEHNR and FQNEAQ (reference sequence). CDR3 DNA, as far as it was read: TGTGCCAGCAGCTTCGACAATGAC. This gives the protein CASSFDND. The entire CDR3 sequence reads CASSFDNDYTF. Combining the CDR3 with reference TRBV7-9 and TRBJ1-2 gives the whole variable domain DTGVSQNPRHKITKRGQNVTFRCDPISEHNRLYWYRQTLGQGPEFLTYFQNEAQLEKSRLLSDRFSAERPKGSFSTLEIQRTEQGDSAMYLCASSFDNDYTFGSGTRLTVV.

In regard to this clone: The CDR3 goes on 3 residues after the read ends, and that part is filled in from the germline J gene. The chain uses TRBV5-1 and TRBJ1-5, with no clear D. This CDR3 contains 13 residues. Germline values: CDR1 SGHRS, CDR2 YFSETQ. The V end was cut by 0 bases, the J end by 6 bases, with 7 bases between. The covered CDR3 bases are TGCGCCAGCAGCTTGGCGGGTACTCAGCCC. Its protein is CASSLAGTQP. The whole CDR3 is CASSLAGTQPQHF.

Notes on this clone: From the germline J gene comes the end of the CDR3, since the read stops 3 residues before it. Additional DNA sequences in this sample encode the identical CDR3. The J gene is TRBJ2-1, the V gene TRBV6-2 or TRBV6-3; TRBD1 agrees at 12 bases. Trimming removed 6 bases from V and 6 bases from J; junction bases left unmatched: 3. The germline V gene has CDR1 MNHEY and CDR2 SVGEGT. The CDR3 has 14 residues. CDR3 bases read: TGTGCCAGCAGGGGGACAGGGGGCGGCAATGAG. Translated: CASRGTGGGNE. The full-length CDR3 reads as CASRGTGGGNEQFF.